This T cell receptor beta chain was found in a study of T cells of healthy individuals. Per the germline V gene, CDR1 is MNHEY and CDR2 is SVGAGI. Trimming cost V 2 bases and J 5 bases, with 3 bases left between them. CDR3 length: 11 residues. MiXCR was run by TCRdb on the 5' RACE reads, yielding one entry per CDR3 protein. The sample includes 90,000 to 100,000 distinct CDR3 sequences, around 17% of them seen just once. The TCR was taken from a human donor in good health. The chain combines TRBV6-5 with TRBJ2-5; D gene unclear. CDR3 in DNA: TGTGCCAGCAGTTACGACGAGACCCAGTACTTC. Its protein product is CASSYDETQYF.